These 4 T cell receptor beta chains share one sample of origin, sequenced in a study of metastatic and nonmetastatic thyroid tumors. TCRdb re-clonotyped the PCR reads via MiXCR. The table records under 45,000 clones, approximately 17% of them present only once. Thyroid surgery had not been preceded by any treatment in any patient. Sequenced material: tumor tissue. The origin of the receptors is a female donor with papillary thyroid cancer or a benign thyroid nodule (not recorded which). Some clones in this sample may be carry-over from other donors' samples.

The table lists this clone with a few counts. The gene calls are TRBV7-9 and TRBJ1-2; D gene ambiguous. Per germline, CDR1 SEHNR and CDR2 FQNEAQ (reference sequence). The CDR3 totals 14 residues. V was cut by 4 bases and J by 6 bases, with 15 bases left in between. CDR3 DNA sequence: TGTGCCAGCAGCTCGGGAGCGACCTTTGATGGCTACACCTTC. This encodes CASSSGATFDGYTF.

This clone has at least ten counts. Other nucleotide sequences in the sample specify the same CDR3. The gene calls are TRBV20-1 and TRBJ1-2, with D perhaps matching TRBD1 (5 bases). Germline-derived CDR1 and CDR2 are DFQATT and SNEGSKA (reference sequence). V lost 4 bases to trimming and J lost 7 bases, with 22 bases between them. This CDR3 region has 15 residues. CDR3 loop: CSATSAGGLSFGYTF. In DNA form, the CDR3 reads TGCAGTGCTACCAGCGCGGGGGGTCTTTCGTTTGGCTACACCTTC.

The sample holds many counts of this clone. V gene TRBV7-2 combines with J gene TRBJ2-1; no clear D gene. V lost 0 bases to trimming and J lost 1 base, with 7 bases between them. Germline CDR1 and CDR2: SGHTA and FQGNSA. The CDR3 spans 15 residues. CDR3 bases: TGTGCCAGCAGCTTAGCACCGCTTTCCTACAATGAGCAGTTCTTC. Translating it yields CASSLAPLSYNEQFF.

This chain joins TRBV3-1 and TRBJ2-7, with a possible D match to TRBD1 (5 bases). This CDR3 has 16 amino acids. Between the trimmed V and J ends, which lost 4 bases and 0 bases, there was a span of 16 bases. Germline V gene sequence: CDR1 LGHDT, CDR2 YNNKEL (reference sequence). CDR3 sequence (DNA): TGTGCCAGCAGCCCCCCCCGGACATGCTCCTCCTACGAGCAGTACTTC. Translating gives CASSPPRTCSSYEQYF.